Each of the 14 T cell receptor beta chains below was sequenced from the same sample in a study of blood T cell repertoires in COVID-19. Using immunoSEQ multiplex PCR, the repertoire was profiled, and TCRdb retains in-frame clones only, with some absent. The data contain about 110,000 clones, over 80% of them seen just once; the ten biggest clones take up approximately 1%. Sequenced: peripheral blood. Every receptor here comes from a human donor in a cohort sampled during active COVID-19.

The DNA of the CDR3 is TGTGCCAGCAGTGGGTGGGACAGGGGGAACACTGAAGCTTTCTTT. Its translation: CASSGWDRGNTEAFF. J is TRBJ1-1 and V is TRBV2; 10 positions agree with TRBD1. Looked up from germline, CDR1 is SNHLY and CDR2 is FYNNEI. The CDR3 covers 15 residues. Losses at the gene ends were 4 bases for V and 1 base for J; bases not matched to a gene: 3. The variable domain in full, with the rest retrieved from reference TRBV2 and TRBJ1-1, is EPEVTQTPSHQVTQMGQEVILRCVPISNHLYFYWYRQILGQKVEFLVSFYNNEISEKSEIFDDQFSVERPDGSNFTLKIRSTKLEDSAMYFCASSGWDRGNTEAFFGQGTRLTVV.

This clone was seen just once. V gene TRBV7-9 combines with J gene TRBJ1-3; D remains unclear. The CDR3 is 13 residues long. Per germline, CDR1 SEHNR and CDR2 FQNEAQ (reference sequence). V was pared by 2 bases and J by 7 bases, with 9 bases between. The CDR3 region is CASSLSSSNTIYF. Here the CDR3 DNA reads TGTGCCAGCAGCTTAAGTAGTAGCAACACCATATATTTT.

The table lists this clone with a count of one. The chain has TRBV5-1 and TRBJ1-6; 7 bases map to TRBD1. The CDR3 spans 18 residues. Germline loops: CDR1 SGHRS, CDR2 YFSETQ. The J segment lost 0 bases and the V segment lost 4 bases, leaving 10 bases of the junction unmatched. CDR3 sequence (DNA): TGCGCCAGCAGCCGGGGGACAGAAGGTCTCTCCTATAATTCACCCCTCCACTTT. Residues: CASSRGTEGLSYNSPLHF.

The chain has TRBV4-1 and TRBJ2-4, with 10 nucleotides matching TRBD1. Per germline, CDR1 MGHRA and CDR2 YSYEKL. The CDR3 is 16 residues long. Losses at the gene ends were 4 bases for V and 6 bases for J; bases not matched to a gene: 9. The CDR3 region is CASSRGTGTGVNIQYF. As DNA, the CDR3 is TGCGCCAGCAGCCGAGGCACCGGGACAGGGGTAAACATTCAGTACTTC.

This clone was seen once. This chain links TRBV7-9 with TRBJ2-1; D not certain. The CDR3 extends over 14 amino acids. Germline V gene data show CDR1 as SEHNR and CDR2 as FQNEAQ (reference sequence). V gave up 5 bases and J gave up 3 bases, with 11 bases separating them. CDR3 sequence: CASSPVGVYNEQFF. The CDR3 DNA sequence: TGTGCCAGCAGCCCCGTAGGAGTCTACAATGAGCAGTTCTTC.

The chain recombines TRBV7-2 with TRBJ2-3; D not resolved. The CDR3 contains 14 residues. Trimming took off 1 base at V and 1 base at J, with 6 bases between the two ends. Germline CDR1 SGHTA, CDR2 FQGNSA. This CDR3 is CASSLESGTDTQYF. The CDR3, as DNA: TGTGCCAGCAGCTTAGAATCTGGCACAGATACGCAGTATTTT.

The genes are TRBV2 and TRBJ2-3; tentative D call: TRBD1 (6 bases). The CDR3 totals 14 residues. Germline assignment: CDR1 SNHLY and CDR2 FYNNEI. The germline V and J ends were trimmed by 7 bases and 2 bases, with 13 bases remaining between them. The CDR3 DNA follows: TGTGCCAGCACCTCGGGACAAGTCACAGATACGCAGTATTTT. Its protein is CASTSGQVTDTQYF.

The chain employs TRBV4-1 and TRBJ2-7; 11 bases line up with TRBD2. The CDR3 extends over 15 amino acids. Germline V gene lookup returns CDR1 MGHRA and CDR2 YSYEKL. The V and J ends lost 3 bases and 4 bases, in that order; junction bases with no gene match: 5. The CDR3: CASSQTSGMGYEQYF. The CDR3 nucleotides are TGCGCCAGCAGCCAGACTAGCGGGATGGGATACGAGCAGTACTTC.

The chain uses TRBV21-1 and TRBJ1-5. TRBV21-1 is marked as a pseudogene. CDR3 length: 17 amino acids. The CDR3 is CASSKALLVRGNQPQHF. In DNA, the CDR3 is TGTGCCAGCAGCAAAGCGCTCTTAGTGCGGGGAAATCAGCCCCAGCATTTT.

The genes are TRBV11-3 and TRBJ2-3; 10 bases align to TRBD2. V lost 0 bases and J lost 5; bases outside the gene matches: 14. This CDR3 is built from 19 residues. Germline V CDR1 and CDR2: SGHNT, YENEEA. CDR3 protein: CASSLEGRGAGGKGDTQYF. The DNA of the CDR3 is TGTGCCAGCAGCTTAGAAGGTCGAGGAGCGGGGGGGAAGGGAGATACGCAGTATTTT.

J is TRBJ2-3 and V is TRBV9; TRBD2 aligns across 8 bases. CDR1 and CDR2 (germline): SGDLS, YYNGEE. V lost 4 bases and J lost 6; bases outside the gene matches: 13. There are 16 residues in the CDR3. The chain's CDR3 is CASSPRGGRGEDTQYF. CDR3 bases: TGTGCCAGCAGCCCCCGGGGGGGGCGGGGAGAGGATACGCAGTATTTT.

This sequence joins TRBV5-1 and TRBJ1-1; no reliable D call. Trimming shortened V by 5 bases and J by 4 bases, and 18 bases separated the two germline ends. Looked up from germline, CDR1 is SGHRS and CDR2 is YFSETQ. The CDR3 length is 15 residues. The DNA for the CDR3 is TGCGCCAGCAGGGAGGTGGGGAGTAGTCGCACTGAAGCTTTCTTT. This encodes CASREVGSSRTEAFF.

V and J are TRBV6-5 and TRBJ2-7; D possibly corresponds to TRBD1 (6 bases). The CDR3 loop spans 11 amino acids. Germline CDR1 MNHEY, CDR2 SVGAGI. Trimming removed 10 bases from V and 5 bases from J, with 12 bases in between. The CDR3, as DNA: TGTGCCACTACAGGGTATCACGAGCAGTACTTC. Its protein is CATTGYHEQYF.

This chain uses TRBV27 with TRBJ2-7; 7 nucleotides agree with TRBD1. This CDR3 comprises 15 residues. Germline-derived CDR1 and CDR2 are MNHEY and SMNVEV (reference sequence). Trimming cost V 6 bases and J 0 bases; bases outside gene matches: 8. The chain's CDR3 is CASSPRTGRSYEQYF. The CDR3 bases are TGTGCCAGCAGCCCTAGGACAGGCCGCTCCTACGAGCAGTACTTC.